This TCR beta chain comes out of a study of blood T cell repertoires in COVID-19. Study information: The study drew acute and convalescent COVID-19 samples from the United States, Italy and Spain. From T cells, B-cell-depleted T cells, or PBMCs came the material, which was cDNA or gDNA.

Authors' methods: Amplification of reference gene primers was used by the study to estimate nucleated cell counts. Here immunoSEQ multiplex PCR was the method, and the copy in TCRdb shows in-frame clones only, minus some. Clone size and the V and J calls come from that table; the DNA yielded D and trimming. The data show about 42,000 clones, approximately 90% seen once. V was trimmed by 1 base and J by 10 bases, leaving 11 bases between them. This CDR3 is 13 amino acids long. Germline CDR1 and CDR2: LGHDT and YNNKEL (reference sequence). The receptor's source is a man aged 50 or older with active COVID-19. Sequencing was performed on peripheral blood. This chain connects TRBV3-1 (or the pseudogene TRBV3-2) to TRBJ2-1, with D possibly TRBD2 on 5 matching bases. CDR3 nucleotide sequence: TGTGCCAGCAGCCAAGGGAGGAGTGGAGAGCAGTTCTTC. The encoded protein is CASSQGRSGEQFF.